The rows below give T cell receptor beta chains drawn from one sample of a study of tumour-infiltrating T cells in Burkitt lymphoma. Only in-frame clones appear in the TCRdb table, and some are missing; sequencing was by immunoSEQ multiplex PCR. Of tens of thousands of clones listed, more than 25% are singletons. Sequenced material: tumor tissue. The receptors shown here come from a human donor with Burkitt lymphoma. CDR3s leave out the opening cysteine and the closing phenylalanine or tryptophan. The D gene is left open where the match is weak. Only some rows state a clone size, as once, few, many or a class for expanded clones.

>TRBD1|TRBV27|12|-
ASSFTQGITEAF
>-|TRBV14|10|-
ASSHWHFEQY
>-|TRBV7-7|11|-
ASSFLFMGEQF
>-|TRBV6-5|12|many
ASSARQGATEAF
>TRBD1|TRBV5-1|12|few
ASSLGQGAYEQY
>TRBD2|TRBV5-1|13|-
ASSSLGAGQYEQY
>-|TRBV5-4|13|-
ASSLAQGTPYGYT
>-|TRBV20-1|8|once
SAISYEQY
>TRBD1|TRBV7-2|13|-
ASSTDRGSPYEQY
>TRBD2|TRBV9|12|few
ASSVSGGAPEQF
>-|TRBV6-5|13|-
ASSYSWGSNYGYT
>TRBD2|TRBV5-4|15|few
ASSPRGGGGAYNEQF
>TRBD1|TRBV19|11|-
ASHSGQGWGYT
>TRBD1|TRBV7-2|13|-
ASSWGQGLTDTQY
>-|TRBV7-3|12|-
ASSLRGSGTEAF
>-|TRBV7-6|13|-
ASSSLSGGNTEAF